These 30 T cell receptor beta chains came from one sample sequenced in a study of blood T cell repertoires in COVID-19. Repertoires were generated with immunoSEQ multiplex PCR, while TCRdb's copy carries only in-frame clones and drops some. Among tens of thousands of clones listed, just over 85% were seen once. The specimen was peripheral blood. These receptors originate from a woman aged 60-75 years with acute or convalescent COVID-19.

The genes are TRBV7-9 and TRBJ1-2, with 8 bases fitting TRBD1. The V gene end was trimmed by 5 bases and the J gene end by 1 base; junction bases not matched to a gene: 9. CDR1 and CDR2 from the germline V gene are SEHNR and FQNEAQ (reference sequence). The CDR3 totals 16 residues. CDR3 protein: CASSLGQGIFNYGYTF. DNA of the CDR3: TGTGCCAGCAGCCTAGGACAGGGAATATTTAACTATGGCTACACCTTC.

The rearrangement uses TRBV19 and TRBJ2-1; 12 nucleotides align to TRBD1. V was clipped by 6 bases and J by 8 bases; unmatched bases: 8. Germline V lookup: CDR1 LNHDA, CDR2 SQIVND (reference sequence). This CDR3 contains 15 residues. The CDR3 DNA reads TGTGCCAGTAGCCTCCGGGACAGGGGGCTCGATGAGCAGTTCTTC. It yields the protein CASSLRDRGLDEQFF.

The chain uses TRBV12-3 or TRBV12-4 and TRBJ2-3; tentative D call: TRBD2 (6 bases). The germline V and J ends were trimmed by 5 bases and 6 bases, with 12 bases remaining between them. CDR3 length: 13 residues. The CDR3: CASSIRRGDTQYF. The CDR3 DNA follows: TGTGCCAGCAGTATCAGGAGGGGCGATACGCAGTATTTT.

V and J are TRBV7-2 and TRBJ1-6; TRBD1 might be the D (6 bases). The length of the CDR3 is 15 residues. Germline V gene lookup returns CDR1 SGHTA and CDR2 FQGNSA. Trimming removed 4 bases from V and 10 bases from J, with 17 bases in between. CDR3 nucleotide sequence: TGTGCCAGCAGCTCAGTACAGGGTTCCGGGTCACCCCTCCACTTT. This encodes CASSSVQGSGSPLHF.

The chain carries TRBV6-5 and TRBJ2-7, with TRBD2 identical over 12 bases. With V trimmed by 0 bases and J by 4 bases, 4 bases remained unmatched. The germline V gene encodes CDR1 MNHEY and CDR2 SVGAGI. CDR3 length: 16 amino acids. This CDR3 is CASSYSTSGGPYEQYF. The CDR3 DNA reads as TGTGCCAGCAGTTACTCGACTAGCGGGGGACCTTACGAGCAGTACTTC.

This clone occurred once. This sequence joins TRBV15 and TRBJ2-7; TRBD1 matches at 8 bases. The germline gives CDR1 LNHNV, CDR2 YYDKDF (reference sequence). This CDR3 has 17 residues. Germline trimming cut 1 base from V and 2 bases from J; bases unmatched to any gene: 10. CDR3 nucleotide sequence: TGTGCCACCAGCAGAGTCTTTTCCGGGACAGGCACCTACGAGCAGTACTTC. Protein sequence: CATSRVFSGTGTYEQYF.

The CDR3 DNA reads TGTGCCACCAGCAGTAGGAGGGGCACTGGAAACACCATATATTTT. Translation gives CATSSRRGTGNTIYF. This sequence joins TRBV15 and TRBJ1-3, with D possibly TRBD1 on 5 matching bases. The ends were cut back, 3 bases at V and 2 bases at J, with 11 bases in the middle. This CDR3 is built from 15 residues. CDR1 LNHNV and CDR2 YYDKDF come from the germline V gene (reference sequence).

This clone was detected a few times. The chain recombines TRBV19 with TRBJ2-2, with D possibly TRBD2 on 6 matching bases. V was shortened by 3 bases and J by 6 bases, with 11 bases between the two germline ends. This CDR3 spans 14 amino acids. CDR1 is LNHDA, CDR2 SQIVND, per germline (reference sequence). The CDR3 sequence is CASSMRGGSGELFF. DNA for the CDR3: TGTGCCAGTAGTATGCGGGGTGGATCCGGGGAGCTGTTTTTT.

This chain connects TRBV28 to TRBJ2-5; possible D gene TRBD1, 5 bases. The CDR3 extends over 14 amino acids. Germline CDR1 is MDHEN and CDR2 is SYDVKM. V was cut by 3 bases and J by 7 bases, with 15 bases left in between. The CDR3 is CASSLPAPQGTQYF. For the CDR3, the DNA is TGTGCCAGCAGTTTGCCGGCGCCCCAGGGGACCCAGTACTTC.

This clone was found a few times. The chain recombines TRBV6-5 with TRBJ1-1; the D gene is possibly TRBD1 (5 bases). Trimming took off 0 bases at V and 5 bases at J, with 13 bases between the two ends. This CDR3 spans 15 amino acids. The germline V gene has CDR1 MNHEY and CDR2 SVGAGI. The CDR3 nucleotides read TGTGCCAGCAGTTACTCGTACTTTGGGGGGACTGAAGCTTTCTTT. It yields the protein CASSYSYFGGTEAFF.

This rearrangement joins TRBV20-1 to TRBJ2-7, with a weak D call TRBD1 (5 bases). This CDR3 comprises 11 residues. The V end lost 5 bases, the J end lost 6 bases, and 11 bases lay between the germline ends. CDR1 and CDR2 (germline): DFQATT, SNEGSKA (reference sequence). CDR3 DNA sequence: TGCAGTGCTCAAGGGGCAGCCGAGCAGTACTTC. Its translation: CSAQGAAEQYF.

This clone appeared a single time. The genes are TRBV5-1 and TRBJ2-3, with 7 bases identical to TRBD1. The CDR3 length is 16 residues. V shed 4 bases, J shed 0 bases, and the junction held 8 bases outside the gene matches. Germline loops: CDR1 SGHRS, CDR2 YFSETQ. The CDR3 here is CASSLGTVGSTDTQYF. CDR3 bases: TGCGCCAGCAGCCTGGGGACAGTCGGCAGCACAGATACGCAGTATTTT.

The gene calls are TRBV7-8 and TRBJ2-2; 9 bases fit TRBD1. J was trimmed by 7 bases and V by 0 bases; bases with no gene match: 6. Looked up from germline, CDR1 is SGHVS and CDR2 is FQNEAQ. This CDR3 contains 16 residues. DNA for the CDR3: TGTGCCAGCAGCTTAGCGGCGGGACAGGGAAACGGGGAGCTGTTTTTT. It yields the protein CASSLAAGQGNGELFF.

The V call is TRBV7-2, the J call TRBJ2-7, with TRBD2 matching over 7 bases. The germline CDR1 and CDR2 sequences are SGHTA and FQGNSA. The V segment lost 4 bases and the J segment 6 bases; nucleotides outside the gene matches: 12. The CDR3 consists of 15 residues. The CDR3 region is CASSSSGGSLSEQYF. CDR3 DNA: TGTGCCAGCAGCTCGTCAGGCGGGAGTTTGAGCGAGCAGTACTTC.

This chain links TRBV3-1 (or the pseudogene TRBV3-2) with TRBJ2-3; 12 positions match TRBD2. Germline V gene lookup returns CDR1 LGHDT and CDR2 YNNKEL (reference sequence). V lost 8 bases to trimming and J lost 2 bases; unmatched junction nucleotides: 5. The CDR3 runs to 15 residues. The CDR3 protein is CASGRTSGITDTQYF. CDR3 in DNA: TGTGCCAGCGGCCGGACTAGCGGGATCACAGATACGCAGTATTTT.

V is TRBV5-4 and J is TRBJ1-1, with D uncertain. This CDR3 has 13 amino acids. The germline V gene has CDR1 SGHNT and CDR2 YYREEE (reference sequence). Trimming took off 0 bases at V and 4 bases at J, with 7 bases between the two ends. The CDR3 bases are TGTGCCAGCAGCTTGGCCTATTCCACTGAAGCTTTCTTT. Translated: CASSLAYSTEAFF.

The chain joins TRBV28 to TRBJ2-2; 7 nucleotides line up with TRBD2. The V and J ends lost 3 bases and 1 base, in that order; junction bases with no gene match: 5. The CDR3 extends over 16 amino acids. The germline V gene encodes CDR1 MDHEN and CDR2 SYDVKM. The CDR3 here is CASSFRLAGNTGELFF. DNA for the CDR3: TGTGCCAGCAGTTTTAGGTTAGCGGGGAACACCGGGGAGCTGTTTTTT. The full variable domain, its missing parts supplied by reference TRBV28 and TRBJ2-2, is DVKVTQSSRYLVKRTGEKVFLECVQDMDHENMFWYRQDPGLGLRLIYFSYDVKMKEKGDIPEGYSVSREKKERFSLILESASTNQTSMYLCASSFRLAGNTGELFFGEGSRLTVL.

This clone was seen once. The chain recombines TRBV12-3 or TRBV12-4 with TRBJ2-7; weak D call: TRBD1 (5 bases). The length of the CDR3 is 13 residues. Trimming pared 8 bases from V and 1 base from J, leaving 12 bases between. The chain's CDR3 is CASAREYSYEQYF. The CDR3 DNA is TGTGCCAGCGCCAGGGAATATTCCTACGAGCAGTACTTC.

This clone showed up just a few times. The rearrangement joins TRBV19 to TRBJ2-3, with 7 bases fitting TRBD1. Germline V gives CDR1 LNHDA, CDR2 SQIVND (reference sequence). There are 14 residues in the CDR3. Trimming cost V 7 bases and J 2 bases; bases outside gene matches: 6. CDR3 region: CASKQGISTDTQYF. The DNA of the CDR3 is TGTGCCAGTAAACAGGGGATTTCCACAGATACGCAGTATTTT.

The rearrangement links TRBV19 to TRBJ2-3; D may be TRBD1 (6 bases). V lost 2 bases to trimming and J lost 4 bases, with 13 bases between them. The germline V gene encodes CDR1 LNHDA and CDR2 SQIVND (reference sequence). The CDR3 totals 15 residues. This CDR3 is CASSISGAQADTQYF. The CDR3 DNA is TGTGCCAGTAGTATATCAGGGGCGCAGGCAGATACGCAGTATTTT.

This clone was counted only a few times. V gene TRBV28 combines with J gene TRBJ2-1; perhaps TRBD2 as D (6 bases). The V end lost 4 bases, the J end lost 7 bases, and 20 bases lay between the germline ends. Germline CDR1 reads MDHEN; CDR2 reads SYDVKM. The CDR3 has 16 amino acids. In nucleotides, the CDR3 is TGTGCCAGCAGTTCTTACGGCCTCCGGGGGTGGAATGAGCAGTTCTTC. This translates into CASSSYGLRGWNEQFF.

The chain carries TRBV4-2 and TRBJ1-3; TRBD1 agrees at 7 bases. The CDR3 totals 17 residues. After removal of 5 bases from V and 0 bases from J, the junction contained 10 bases not matched to a gene. Germline loops: CDR1 LGHNA, CDR2 YNFKEQ. The DNA of the CDR3 is TGTGCCAGCAGCGAACGGATGGGACAGATCTCTGGAAACACCATATATTTT. It translates to CASSERMGQISGNTIYF.

The chain joins TRBV19 to TRBJ2-7; a weak D match, TRBD2 (6 bases). The CDR3 extends over 13 amino acids. Between the trimmed V and J ends, which lost 5 bases and 3 bases, there was a span of 11 bases. Germline values: CDR1 LNHDA, CDR2 SQIVND (reference sequence). The DNA of the CDR3 is TGTGCCAGTAGTCCGGGACTGTACTACGAGCAGTACTTC. Translating gives CASSPGLYYEQYF. Together with reference TRBV19 and TRBJ2-7, the CDR3 gives the full variable domain: DGGITQSPKYLFRKEGQNVTLSCEQNLNHDAMYWYRQDPGQGLRLIYYSQIVNDFQKGDIAEGYSVSREKKESFPLTVTSAQKNPTAFYLCASSPGLYYEQYFGPGTRLTVT.

This CDR3 is CASSPAEGQTNYGYTF. The CDR3, as DNA: TGTGCCAGCTCACCCGCTGAAGGACAGACTAACTATGGCTACACCTTC. The rearrangement uses TRBV18 and TRBJ1-2; D perhaps matches TRBD1 (6 bases). Germline CDR1 reads KGHSH; CDR2 reads LQKENI. The length of the CDR3 is 16 residues. Trimming pared 3 bases from V and 0 bases from J, leaving 14 bases between.

This clone was detected a few times. V usage is TRBV7-2 and J usage is TRBJ1-1; D gene unclear. This CDR3 region has 14 residues. CDR1 SGHTA and CDR2 FQGNSA come from the germline V gene. The V gene lost 5 bases and the J gene lost 4 bases, with 14 bases spanning the gap. CDR3 protein: CASSISFIRTEAFF. The CDR3 bases are TGTGCCAGCAGCATTAGCTTTATCCGCACTGAAGCTTTCTTT.

This chain connects TRBV6-6 to TRBJ2-1, with D tentatively TRBD1 (6 bases). Germline-derived CDR1 and CDR2 are MNHNY and SVGAGI (reference sequence). The CDR3 consists of 15 residues. V was shortened by 6 bases and J by 3 bases, with 15 bases between the two germline ends. The CDR3 nucleotides read TGTGCCAGCAGCCAGGACAGAAGGGGCTACAATGAGCAGTTCTTC. Protein: CASSQDRRGYNEQFF.

V gene TRBV19 combines with J gene TRBJ1-2; maybe TRBD1 (6 bases). The V and J ends lost 5 bases and 0 bases respectively, with 10 bases between them. From germline, CDR1 is LNHDA and CDR2 SQIVND (reference sequence). The CDR3 length is 14 residues. The CDR3 is CASSPGATNYGYTF. The CDR3 DNA reads TGTGCCAGTAGTCCAGGGGCTACTAACTATGGCTACACCTTC.

V and J are TRBV7-3 and TRBJ2-5; TRBD2 matches at 8 bases. The junction had 9 bases not matched to a gene; V was cut back by 5 bases and J by 4 bases. In germline, CDR1 is SGHTA, CDR2 FQGTGA. The CDR3 loop spans 15 amino acids. The CDR3 loop is CASSPNDGRGETQYF. CDR3 DNA sequence: TGTGCCAGCAGCCCCAATGACGGGAGGGGAGAGACCCAGTACTTC.

J is TRBJ2-2 and V is TRBV5-1; the D is unclear. This CDR3 is 14 amino acids long. CDR1 and CDR2 from the germline V gene are SGHRS and YFSETQ. V was shortened by 1 base and J by 4 bases, with 8 bases between the two germline ends. CDR3 in amino acids: CASSLSAGTGELFF. The CDR3 coding sequence is TGCGCCAGCAGCTTGAGTGCAGGCACCGGGGAGCTGTTTTTT.

This rearrangement joins TRBV18 to TRBJ1-2, with 11 bases identical to TRBD1. V dropped 3 bases and J dropped 1; count of bases not matched to a gene: 7. CDR1 and CDR2 (germline): KGHSH, LQKENI. The CDR3 extends over 17 amino acids. The CDR3 DNA reads as TGTGCCAGCTCACCTCTGGGACAGGGGGTATTTAACTATGGCTACACCTTC. It codes for CASSPLGQGVFNYGYTF.